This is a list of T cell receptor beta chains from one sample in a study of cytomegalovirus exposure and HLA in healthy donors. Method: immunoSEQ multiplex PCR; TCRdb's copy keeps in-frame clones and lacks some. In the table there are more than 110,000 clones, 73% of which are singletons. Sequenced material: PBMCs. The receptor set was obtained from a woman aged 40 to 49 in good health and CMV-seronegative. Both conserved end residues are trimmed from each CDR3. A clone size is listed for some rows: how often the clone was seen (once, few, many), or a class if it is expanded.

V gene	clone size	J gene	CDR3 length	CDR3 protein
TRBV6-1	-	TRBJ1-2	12	ASSEYQGSYGYT
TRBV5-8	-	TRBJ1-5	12	ASSLDRENQPQH
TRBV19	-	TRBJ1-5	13	ATEGTGYSNQPQH
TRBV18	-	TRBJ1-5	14	ASSPSGTGVNQPQH
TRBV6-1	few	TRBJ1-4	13	ASRTTSRVDEKLF
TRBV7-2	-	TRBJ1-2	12	ASSRPGQGNGYT
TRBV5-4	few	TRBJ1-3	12	ASSFLNSGNTIY
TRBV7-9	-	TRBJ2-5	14	ASSLGWRGRYVTQY
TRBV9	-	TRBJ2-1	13	ASSEGTSFIYEQF
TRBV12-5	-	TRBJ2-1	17	ASGLVPDGLAVSYNEQF
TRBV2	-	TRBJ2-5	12	ASSQGIGVKTQY
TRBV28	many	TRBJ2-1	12	ASRGGESYNEQF
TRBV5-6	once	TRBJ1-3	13	ASSSSPGEGNTIY
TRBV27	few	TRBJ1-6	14	ASSFLGSSYNSPLH
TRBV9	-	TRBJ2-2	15	ASSFGTSGANTGELF
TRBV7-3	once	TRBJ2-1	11	ASSFTGNNEQF
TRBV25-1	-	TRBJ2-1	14	ASSGAWGSSYNEQF
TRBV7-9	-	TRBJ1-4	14	ASSFDQGAPVEKLF
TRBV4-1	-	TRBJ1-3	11	ASSYTGGNTIY
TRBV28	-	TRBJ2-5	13	ASSSPRQGQETQY
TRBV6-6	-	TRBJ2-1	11	ASSYSTGDEQF
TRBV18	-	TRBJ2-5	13	ASSPGTGRGETQY
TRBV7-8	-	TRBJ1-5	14	ASSLRDRLSNQPQH
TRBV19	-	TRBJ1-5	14	ASSIWAKSPNQPQH
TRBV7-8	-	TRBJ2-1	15	ASSKTYPRQGGSEQF
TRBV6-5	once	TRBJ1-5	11	ASSEAWDRIRH
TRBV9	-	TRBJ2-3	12	ASSVARGPDTQY
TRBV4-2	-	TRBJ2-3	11	ASSQPSTDTQY
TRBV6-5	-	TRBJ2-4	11	ASTSGSRAIQY
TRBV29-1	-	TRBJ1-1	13	SVETYRGAYTEAF
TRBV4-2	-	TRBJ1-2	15	ASSLHISPDRGYGYT